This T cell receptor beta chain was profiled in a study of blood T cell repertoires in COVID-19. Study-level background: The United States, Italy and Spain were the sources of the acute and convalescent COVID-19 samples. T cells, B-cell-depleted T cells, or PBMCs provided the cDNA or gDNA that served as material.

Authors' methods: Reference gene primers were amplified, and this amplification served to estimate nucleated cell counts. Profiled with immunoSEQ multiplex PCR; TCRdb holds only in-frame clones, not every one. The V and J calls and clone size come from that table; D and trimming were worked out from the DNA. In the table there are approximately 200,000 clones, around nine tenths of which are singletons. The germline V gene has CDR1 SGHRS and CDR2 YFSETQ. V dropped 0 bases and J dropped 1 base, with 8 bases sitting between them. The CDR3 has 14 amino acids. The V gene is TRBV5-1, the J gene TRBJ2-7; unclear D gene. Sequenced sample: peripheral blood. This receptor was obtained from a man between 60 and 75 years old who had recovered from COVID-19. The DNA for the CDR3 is TGCGCCAGCAGCTTGGCAGGCAGTTCCTACGAGCAGTACTTC. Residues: CASSLAGSSYEQYF.